The 22 T cell receptor beta chains below all came from one sample that was sequenced in a study of neurological immune-mediated disorders. From the 5' RACE reads, TCRdb called clonotypes with MiXCR, one entry per CDR3 protein. The repertoire holds tens of thousands of distinct CDR3 sequences, with approximately 10% as singletons. Sample: PBMCs. These TCRs come from a woman in her thirties with HTLV-1-associated myelopathy (HAM/TSP).

In its sample, this clonotype was seen many times. The chain links TRBV20-1 to TRBJ2-1; no firm D call. CDR1 and CDR2 (germline): DFQATT, SNEGSKA (reference sequence). Trimming left V 6 bases short and J 1 base short, with 4 bases between. The CDR3 runs to 11 residues. The CDR3 coding sequence is TGCAGTGCACCATCCTACAATGAGCAGTTCTTC. It codes for CSAPSYNEQFF.

In this sample, this clonotype turned up many times. The CDR3 reads CASSLAVVLAGASYEQYF. The CDR3 nucleotides read TGTGCCAGCAGCTTAGCGGTAGTGCTAGCGGGGGCCTCCTACGAGCAGTACTTC. The chain links TRBV7-8 to TRBJ2-7, with 10 bases identical to TRBD2. J was trimmed by 0 bases and V by 0 bases; bases with no gene match: 8. The CDR3 sequence is 18 residues long. Germline values: CDR1 SGHVS, CDR2 FQNEAQ.

In its sample, this clonotype ranks as medium-sized. The chain employs TRBV3-1 and TRBJ1-5; D gene unclear. This CDR3 has 14 residues. Per the germline V gene, CDR1 is LGHDT and CDR2 is YNNKEL (reference sequence). Trimming pared 4 bases from V and 3 bases from J, leaving 10 bases between. The CDR3: CASSPAQSNQPQHF. The CDR3, as DNA: TGTGCCAGCAGCCCGGCGCAGTCCAATCAGCCCCAGCATTTT.

To note about this clonotype: One end of the junction varies from germline; a read error may be responsible. V gene TRBV6-1 combines with J gene TRBJ2-2; 13 nucleotides align to TRBD2. The germline V gene encodes CDR1 MNHNS and CDR2 SASEGT. This CDR3 spans 16 amino acids. The CDR3 spells CASSRLAGGRAGEPFF. CDR3 nucleotide sequence: TGTGCCAGCAGCCGACTAGCGGGGGGCCGGGCCGGGGAGCCGTTTTTT.

This clonotype has a count of ten or more. This rearrangement joins TRBV5-6 to TRBJ1-5; tentative D call: TRBD1 (6 bases). Trimming removed 2 bases from V and 0 bases from J, with 9 bases in between. CDR3 length: 15 amino acids. Germline V CDR1 and CDR2: SGHDT, YYEEEE. CDR3 sequence: CASSFRGHSNQPQHF. The CDR3 DNA follows: TGTGCCAGCAGCTTTAGGGGACATAGCAATCAGCCCCAGCATTTT.

This clonotype was detected a few times. The chain recombines TRBV6-2 or TRBV6-3 with TRBJ2-1, with TRBD2 matching 8 bases. The trim removed 6 bases at V and 8 bases at J, leaving 12 bases unmatched. This CDR3 region has 15 residues. Germline V lookup: CDR1 MNHEY, CDR2 SVGEGT. The CDR3 DNA follows: TGTGCCAGCAGCCTAGAGGCGCTAGCGGGCGATGAGCAGTTCTTC. Translated: CASSLEALAGDEQFF.

This clonotype was detected ten times or more. V gene TRBV20-1 combines with J gene TRBJ2-7, with 11 bases matching TRBD1. CDR3 length: 14 amino acids. Germline assignment: CDR1 DFQATT and CDR2 SNEGSKA (reference sequence). V lost 4 bases, J lost 5 bases, and 7 bases stayed unmatched. CDR3 nucleotide sequence: TGCAGTGCTACGGAGGGACAGGGGGTCCACGAGCAGTACTTC. Translation gives CSATEGQGVHEQYF.

At least ten counts were recorded for this clonotype. This chain connects TRBV7-8 to TRBJ2-1, with TRBD2 as a possible D gene (5 bases). From germline, CDR1 is SGHVS and CDR2 FQNEAQ. With 2 bases removed from V and 1 base from J, the gap between germline ends came to 9 bases. The CDR3 runs 15 residues. CDR3 coding DNA: TGTGCCAGCAGCTTAAGAGGGAATTCCTACAATGAGCAGTTCTTC. Protein sequence: CASSLRGNSYNEQFF.

This clonotype has at least ten counts. The chain carries TRBV6-6 and TRBJ1-2; the D is unclear. Germline V CDR1 and CDR2: MNHNY, SVGAGI (reference sequence). This CDR3 spans 12 amino acids. Trimming cost V 6 bases and J 3 bases, with 8 bases left between them. The CDR3 spells CASSAGYYGYTF. The CDR3 nucleotides are TGTGCCAGCAGCGCGGGCTACTATGGCTACACCTTC.

This clonotype occurred many times. The chain carries TRBV5-1 and TRBJ2-1; 8 nucleotides align to TRBD1. Germline V gene data show CDR1 as SGHRS and CDR2 as YFSETQ. V gave up 0 bases and J gave up 6 bases; unmatched junction bases: 2. The length of the CDR3 is 14 residues. CDR3 DNA: TGCGCCAGCAGCTTGGGACAGGGGATCAATGAGCAGTTCTTC. Encoded protein: CASSLGQGINEQFF.

This clonotype appeared a single time. Relative to the germline gene, one junction end is altered; a read error may explain this. CDR3 sequence reads: CSDSGGSYEQYF. The CDR3 nucleotides are TGCAGTGATAGTGGCGGATCCTACGAGCAATACTTC. The chain has TRBV20-1 and TRBJ2-7; no clear D gene. The CDR3 is made up of 12 amino acids. CDR1 is DFQATT, CDR2 SNEGSKA, per germline (reference sequence).

This clonotype was detected ten times or more. The chain links TRBV12-3 or TRBV12-4 to TRBJ2-7; 8 bases agree with TRBD2. Unmatched junction bases numbered 8, after V lost 5 bases and J lost 5 bases. The CDR3 covers 14 residues. The CDR3 reads CASSTAGGGDEQYF. The CDR3, as DNA: TGTGCCAGCAGTACTGCCGGGGGGGGTGACGAGCAGTACTTC.

This clonotype was recorded many times. The genes are TRBV7-2 and TRBJ1-5; D not resolved. This CDR3 has 15 amino acids. Germline CDR1 and CDR2: SGHTA and FQGNSA. Trimming cost V 1 base and J 3 bases, with 10 bases left between them. The CDR3 coding sequence is TGTGCCAGCAGCTTAGTATTTGGGGACAATCAGCCCCAGCATTTT. This translates into CASSLVFGDNQPQHF.

In its sample, this clonotype was seen many times. V usage is TRBV2 and J usage is TRBJ2-3; D possibly corresponds to TRBD2 (7 bases). V was shortened by 6 bases and J by 0 bases, with 19 bases between the two germline ends. The CDR3 spans 17 residues. The germline CDR1 and CDR2 sequences are SNHLY and FYNNEI. The CDR3 nucleotides are TGTGCCAGCAGATCGCGGGGGCCGGCTCGAAGCACAGATACGCAGTATTTT. It yields the protein CASRSRGPARSTDTQYF.

V is TRBV30 and J is TRBJ1-2; the D is unclear. The CDR3 covers 12 residues. CDR1 and CDR2 (germline): GTSNPN, SVGIG (reference sequence). With 0 bases removed from V and 8 bases from J, the gap between germline ends came to 10 bases. The chain's CDR3 is CAWSVGRGGYTF. In DNA form, the CDR3 reads TGTGCCTGGAGTGTCGGGCGTGGGGGCTACACCTTC.

This clonotype was seen ten or more times. The rearrangement uses TRBV5-1 and TRBJ2-4, with TRBD2 matching 7 bases. This CDR3 has 15 amino acids. V trimming: 4 bases; J trimming: 9 bases; junction bases outside the gene matches: 13. The germline gives CDR1 SGHRS, CDR2 YFSETQ. CDR3 protein: CASSAGDSAQSIQYF. In DNA form, the CDR3 reads TGCGCCAGCAGCGCGGGAGACAGCGCTCAGAGCATTCAGTACTTC.

The table lists this clonotype with many counts. The gene calls are TRBV5-1 and TRBJ1-6; weak D call: TRBD1 (5 bases). Deletions cut 0 bases from V and 4 bases from J, with 8 bases between. CDR1 and CDR2 (germline): SGHRS, YFSETQ. The CDR3 length is 15 residues. The CDR3 DNA is TGCGCCAGCAGCTTGGCGGACACTTATAATTCACCCCTCCACTTT. This gives the protein CASSLADTYNSPLHF.

In its sample, this clonotype was seen many times. V and J are TRBV2 and TRBJ2-4, with 7 positions matching TRBD1. The germline V gene encodes CDR1 SNHLY and CDR2 FYNNEI. This CDR3 is 15 amino acids long. Trimming at V came to 1 base and at J to 9 bases, leaving 9 bases not matched to a gene. The CDR3 here is CASSEVWTGVGIQYF. The CDR3 nucleotides are TGTGCCAGCAGTGAAGTCTGGACAGGCGTGGGCATTCAGTACTTC.

This clonotype showed up just a few times. The chain is built from TRBV6-1 and TRBJ1-6; weak D call: TRBD1 (6 bases). CDR1 and CDR2 from the germline V gene are MNHNS and SASEGT. This CDR3 spans 17 amino acids. V lost 6 bases and J lost 9, with 24 bases in between. In DNA form, the CDR3 reads TGTGCCAGCAGCGGGGGAGGCTTGACAGGAATCTCTTCACCCCTCCACTTT. This translates into CASSGGGLTGISSPLHF.

This clonotype was recorded at least ten times. The V call is TRBV5-1, the J call TRBJ1-4; D perhaps matches TRBD1 (6 bases). The CDR3 sequence is 15 residues long. Trimming took off 0 bases at V and 7 bases at J, with 13 bases between the two ends. The V gene's germline CDR1 is SGHRS and CDR2 YFSETQ. CDR3 sequence (DNA): TGCGCCAGCAGCTTGGATCCCAGGGGTCCTGAAAAACTGTTTTTT. This sequence encodes CASSLDPRGPEKLFF. Supplemented by reference TRBV5-1 and TRBJ1-4, the full variable domain reads KAGVTQTPRYLIKTRGQQVTLSCSPISGHRSVSWYQQTPGQGLQFLFEYFSETQRNKGNFPGRFSGRQFSNSRSEMNVSTLELGDSALYLCASSLDPRGPEKLFFGSGTQLSVL.

Ten or more counts support this clonotype. V and J are TRBV6-4 and TRBJ1-2, with D maybe TRBD1 (5 bases). The CDR3 runs 14 residues. Trimming pared 6 bases from V and 4 bases from J, leaving 15 bases between. CDR1 is MRHNA, CDR2 SNTAGT, per germline. CDR3 in DNA: TGTGCCAGCAGCCCAGGAGGGGCCCCCTATGGCTACACCTTC. Translation: CASSPGGAPYGYTF.

This clonotype showed up many times. The chain links TRBV12-3 or TRBV12-4 to TRBJ1-2; 9 positions match TRBD1. CDR3 length: 13 amino acids. The J segment lost 8 bases and the V segment lost 4 bases, leaving 5 bases of the junction unmatched. The CDR3 DNA reads as TGTGCCAGCAGTTCCGGGACAGGGCTGGGCTACACCTTC. Translated: CASSSGTGLGYTF.